This TCR beta chain was retrieved from a study of blood T cell repertoires in COVID-19. Looking at the study overall: There were acute and convalescent COVID-19 samples, and they came from the United States, Italy and Spain.

J lost 10 bases, V lost 1 base, and 7 bases had no gene match. Germline CDR1 and CDR2: SEHNR and FQNEAQ (reference sequence). This CDR3 has 14 amino acids. Assay used: immunoSEQ multiplex PCR; TCRdb lists only in-frame clones, some missing. Of 180,000 or so clones in the sample, around nine tenths were seen once. This clone was observed a single time. The sample consisted of peripheral blood. The receptor was isolated from a young man with active or convalescent COVID-19. The chain employs TRBV7-9 and TRBJ2-1, with 7 positions matching TRBD2. This CDR3 reads CASSLGASGQEQFF. The CDR3 DNA reads TGTGCCAGCAGCTTAGGGGCTAGCGGCCAGGAGCAGTTCTTC.